The 9 T cell receptor beta chains below all came from one sample that was sequenced in a study of cytomegalovirus exposure and HLA in healthy donors. PCR amplification relied on 60 Vbeta primers (plus 13 Jbeta primers). Profiled with immunoSEQ multiplex PCR; TCRdb holds only in-frame clones, not every one. The table has over 150,000 clones, 79% seen once. Sequenced: PBMCs. The receptors here all came from a man aged 35 to 55 in good health and CMV-seronegative.

Worth noting for this clone: A junction boundary mismatches the germline segment, possibly from a read error. In DNA, the CDR3 is TGTTCCAGCAGCCCCGGGAAGTACGCAACTAATGAAAAACTGTTTTTT. It encodes CSSSPGKYATNEKLFF. This chain uses TRBV7-9 with TRBJ1-4, with D hard to call. There are 16 residues in the CDR3. Germline V lookup: CDR1 SEHNR, CDR2 FQNEAQ (reference sequence).

The rearrangement uses TRBV4-2 and TRBJ2-1, with D unresolved. CDR3 size: 13 residues. Germline lookup yields CDR1 LGHNA and CDR2 YNFKEQ. Trimming took off 0 bases at V and 13 bases at J, with 13 bases between the two ends. Written as DNA, the CDR3 is TGTGCCAGCAGCCAAGATACGGGTAATCCCCAGTTCTTC. Protein sequence: CASSQDTGNPQFF.

V gene TRBV27 combines with J gene TRBJ2-7; unclear D gene. The CDR3 spans 11 residues. Germline assignment: CDR1 MNHEY and CDR2 SMNVEV (reference sequence). V was shortened by 8 bases and J by 3 bases, with 8 bases between the two germline ends. The chain's CDR3 is CASRNFYEQYF. As DNA, the CDR3 is TGTGCCAGCCGTAACTTCTACGAGCAGTACTTC.

This clone has just a few counts. V gene TRBV29-1 combines with J gene TRBJ2-3; TRBD1 might be the D (6 bases). This CDR3 region has 11 residues. CDR1 and CDR2 (germline): SQVTM, ANQGSEA. The V end was cut by 6 bases, the J end by 6 bases, with 10 bases between. CDR3 DNA sequence: TGCAGCGTGCAGGGGCGGGATACGCAGTATTTT. Translated: CSVQGRDTQYF.

The CDR3 coding sequence is TGTGCCAGCAGTGACTCTGCCCTTCCCGGGACAGGGGTCTATGGCTACACCTTC. It translates to CASSDSALPGTGVYGYTF. This chain joins TRBV6-4 and TRBJ1-2, with 10 positions matching TRBD1. V was clipped by 0 bases and J by 4 bases; unmatched bases: 11. This CDR3 is 18 amino acids long. Germline lookup yields CDR1 MRHNA and CDR2 SNTAGT.

The DNA of the CDR3 is TGTGCCAGCAGCTTTTACCTGGGACAGAGACCCTACAATGAGCAGTTCTTC. Translated: CASSFYLGQRPYNEQFF. The genes are TRBV11-2 and TRBJ2-1, with TRBD1 matching 7 bases. Germline CDR1 reads SGHAT; CDR2 reads FQNNGV. V lost 3 bases, J lost 2 bases, and 10 bases stayed unmatched. The CDR3 covers 17 residues.

The J gene is TRBJ2-5, the V gene TRBV4-1, with D perhaps matching TRBD2 (6 bases). Germline CDR1 MGHRA, CDR2 YSYEKL. The CDR3 spans 14 residues. Trimming shortened V by 1 base and J by 4 bases, and 10 bases separated the two germline ends. In nucleotides, the CDR3 is TGCGCCAGCAGCCAAGCGGCGGGACGAGAGACCCAGTACTTC. Its translation: CASSQAAGRETQYF.

The rearrangement joins TRBV19 to TRBJ1-2; 11 positions match TRBD1. Per germline, CDR1 LNHDA and CDR2 SQIVND (reference sequence). Trimming at V came to 5 bases and at J to 5 bases, leaving 4 bases not matched to a gene. CDR3 size: 14 residues. This chain's CDR3 is CASSQGTGGYGYTF. The CDR3 DNA sequence: TGTGCCAGTAGTCAAGGGACAGGGGGATATGGCTACACCTTC.

In its sample, this clone was seen a few times. This chain connects TRBV11-3 to TRBJ2-3; maybe TRBD1 (5 bases). The V gene lost 5 bases and the J gene lost 12 bases, with 21 bases spanning the gap. The CDR3 is 14 amino acids. CDR1 is SGHNT, CDR2 YENEEA, per germline. CDR3 sequence (DNA): TGTGCCAGCAGCCAACTTCCCCAGGGTTCGCGTCAGTATTTT. It specifies CASSQLPQGSRQYF.